The next 4 T cell receptor beta chains were all read from a single sample in a study of T cell responses to AZD1222 COVID-19 vaccine. The assay was immunoSEQ multiplex PCR, and TCRdb's table has in-frame clones only and misses some. Counted here are roughly 180,000 clones, 87% occurring once; the ten biggest clones make up approximately 2.5%. Sequences were derived from peripheral blood, sampled on day 0 of MenACWY control vaccination. The receptor set was obtained from an adult in good health.

The chain employs TRBV7-2 and TRBJ1-2, with D possibly TRBD1 on 6 matching bases. From germline, CDR1 is SGHTA and CDR2 FQGNSA. CDR3 size: 16 residues. V was clipped by 0 bases and J by 4 bases, with 15 bases between them. Written as DNA, the CDR3 is TGTGCCAGCAGCTTAGCCCGAAGGGGGGGCTTCTATGGCTACACCTTC. Protein: CASSLARRGGFYGYTF.

The rearrangement links TRBV2 to TRBJ2-7; the D is unclear. CDR1 is SNHLY, CDR2 FYNNEI, per germline. V gave up 4 bases and J gave up 2 bases, with 9 bases separating them. The CDR3 spans 13 residues. CDR3 sequence reads: CASSVRAPYEQYF. The CDR3 DNA follows: TGTGCCAGCAGTGTTAGGGCCCCCTACGAGCAGTACTTC.

The rearrangement joins TRBV7-3 to TRBJ1-1; D unclear. Germline V lookup: CDR1 SGHTA, CDR2 FQGTGA. The CDR3 has 13 residues. The germline V and J ends were trimmed by 5 bases and 0 bases, with 7 bases remaining between them. The CDR3 nucleotides are TGTGCCAGCAGCCCAAGATTGAACACTGAAGCTTTCTTT. Its translation: CASSPRLNTEAFF.

The rearrangement joins TRBV18 to TRBJ1-4, with unresolved D. CDR1 KGHSH and CDR2 LQKENI come from the germline V gene. The CDR3 totals 16 residues. V was clipped by 0 bases and J by 5 bases, with 13 bases between them. CDR3 sequence reads: CASSPPSAPLNEKLFF. Here the CDR3 DNA reads TGTGCCAGCTCACCACCCTCCGCACCGTTAAATGAAAAACTGTTTTTT.